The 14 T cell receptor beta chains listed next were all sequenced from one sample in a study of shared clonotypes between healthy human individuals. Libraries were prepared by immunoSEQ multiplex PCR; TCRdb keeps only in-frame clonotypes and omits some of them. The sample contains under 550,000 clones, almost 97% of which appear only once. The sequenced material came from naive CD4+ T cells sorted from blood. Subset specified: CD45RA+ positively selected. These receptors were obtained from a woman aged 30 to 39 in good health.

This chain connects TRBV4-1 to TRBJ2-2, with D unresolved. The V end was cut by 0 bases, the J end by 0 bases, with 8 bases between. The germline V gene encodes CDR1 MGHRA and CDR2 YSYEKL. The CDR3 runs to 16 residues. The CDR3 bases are TGCGCCAGCAGCCAAGATAGGGTCTCGAACACCGGGGAGCTGTTTTTT. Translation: CASSQDRVSNTGELFF.

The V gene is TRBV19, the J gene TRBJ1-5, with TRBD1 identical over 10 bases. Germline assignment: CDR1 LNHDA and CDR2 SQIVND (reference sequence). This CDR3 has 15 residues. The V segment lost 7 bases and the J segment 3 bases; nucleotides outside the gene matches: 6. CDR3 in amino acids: CASTRDRGANQPQHF. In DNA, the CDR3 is TGTGCCAGTACGAGGGACAGGGGTGCCAATCAGCCCCAGCATTTT.

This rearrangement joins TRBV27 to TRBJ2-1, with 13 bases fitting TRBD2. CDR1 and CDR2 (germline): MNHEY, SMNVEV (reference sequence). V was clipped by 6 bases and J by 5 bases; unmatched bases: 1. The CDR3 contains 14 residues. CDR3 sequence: CASSGLAGDNEQFF. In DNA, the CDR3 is TGTGCCAGCAGCGGACTAGCGGGAGACAATGAGCAGTTCTTC.

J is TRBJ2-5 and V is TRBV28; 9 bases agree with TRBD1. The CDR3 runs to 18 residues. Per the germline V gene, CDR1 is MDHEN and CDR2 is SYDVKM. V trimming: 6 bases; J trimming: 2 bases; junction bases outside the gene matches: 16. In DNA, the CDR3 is TGTGCCAGCAGGCTCTCGATGGACAGGGGAGACCTACAAGAGACCCAGTACTTC. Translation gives CASRLSMDRGDLQETQYF.

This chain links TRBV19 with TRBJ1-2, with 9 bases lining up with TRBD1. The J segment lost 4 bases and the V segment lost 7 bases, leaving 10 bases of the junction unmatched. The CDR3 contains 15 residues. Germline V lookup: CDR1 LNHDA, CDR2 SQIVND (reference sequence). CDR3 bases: TGTGCCAGTAACCCCAACAGGGGGCAAGCCTATGGCTACACCTTC. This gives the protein CASNPNRGQAYGYTF.

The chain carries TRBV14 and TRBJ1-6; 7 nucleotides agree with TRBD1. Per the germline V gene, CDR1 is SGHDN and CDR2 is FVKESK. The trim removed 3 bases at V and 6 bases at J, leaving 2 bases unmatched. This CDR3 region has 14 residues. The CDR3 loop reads CASSQTGFNSPLHF. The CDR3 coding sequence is TGTGCCAGCAGCCAGACAGGGTTTAATTCACCCCTCCACTTT.

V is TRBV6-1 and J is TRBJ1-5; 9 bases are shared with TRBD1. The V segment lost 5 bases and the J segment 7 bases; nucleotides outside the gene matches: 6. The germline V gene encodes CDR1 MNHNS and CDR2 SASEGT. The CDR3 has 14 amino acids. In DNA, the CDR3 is TGTGCCAGCAGTATTTGGGACAGGGACCAGCCCCAGCATTTT. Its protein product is CASSIWDRDQPQHF.

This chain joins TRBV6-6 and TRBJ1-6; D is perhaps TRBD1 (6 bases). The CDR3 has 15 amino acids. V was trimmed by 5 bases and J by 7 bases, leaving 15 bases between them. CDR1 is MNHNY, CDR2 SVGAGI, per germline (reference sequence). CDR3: CASSPRDKNNSPLHF. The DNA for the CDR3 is TGTGCCAGCAGTCCTCGGGACAAGAACAATTCACCCCTCCACTTT.

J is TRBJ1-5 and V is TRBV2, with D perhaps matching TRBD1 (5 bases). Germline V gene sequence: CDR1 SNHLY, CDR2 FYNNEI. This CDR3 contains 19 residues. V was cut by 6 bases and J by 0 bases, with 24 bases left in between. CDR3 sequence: CASSSGGVSLIYSNQPQHF. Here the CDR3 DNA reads TGTGCCAGCAGCTCGGGGGGGGTTTCGCTCATTTATAGCAATCAGCCCCAGCATTTT.

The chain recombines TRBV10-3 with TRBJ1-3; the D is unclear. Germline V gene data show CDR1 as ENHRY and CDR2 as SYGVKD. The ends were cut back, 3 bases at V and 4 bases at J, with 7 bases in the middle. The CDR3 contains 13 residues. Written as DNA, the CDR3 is TGTGCCATCAGTGACGCGACGGGAAACACCATATATTTT. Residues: CAISDATGNTIYF.

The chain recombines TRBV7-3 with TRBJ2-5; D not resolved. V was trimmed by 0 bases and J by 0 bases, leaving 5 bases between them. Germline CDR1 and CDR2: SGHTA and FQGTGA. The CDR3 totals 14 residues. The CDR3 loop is CASSLTDDQETQYF. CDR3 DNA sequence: TGTGCCAGCAGCTTAACCGACGACCAAGAGACCCAGTACTTC.

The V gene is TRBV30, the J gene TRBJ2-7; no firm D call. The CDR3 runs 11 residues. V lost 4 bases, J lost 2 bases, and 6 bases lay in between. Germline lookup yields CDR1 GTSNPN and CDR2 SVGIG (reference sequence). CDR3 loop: CAWIGPYEQYF. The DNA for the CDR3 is TGTGCCTGGATCGGTCCCTACGAGCAGTACTTC.

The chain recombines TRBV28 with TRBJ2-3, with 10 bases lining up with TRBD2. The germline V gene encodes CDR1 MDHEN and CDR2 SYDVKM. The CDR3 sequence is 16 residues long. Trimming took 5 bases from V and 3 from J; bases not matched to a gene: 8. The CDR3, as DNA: TGTGCCAGCAGTCCTAGTTTAGCGGGAGGAACAGATACGCAGTATTTT. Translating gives CASSPSLAGGTDTQYF.

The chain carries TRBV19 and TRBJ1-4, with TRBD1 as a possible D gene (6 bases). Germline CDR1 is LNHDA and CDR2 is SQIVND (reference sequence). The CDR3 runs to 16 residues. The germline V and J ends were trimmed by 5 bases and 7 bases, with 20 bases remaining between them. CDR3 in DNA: TGTGCCAGTAGTGCAGGGGAGGTAGGGCGGGGTGAAAAACTGTTTTTT. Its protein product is CASSAGEVGRGEKLFF.